One sample yielded the 29 T cell receptor beta chains listed below, sequenced in a study of blood T cell repertoires in COVID-19 (dated by TCRdb to the early 2020s). The receptor library was made with the immunoSEQ multiplex PCR assay. Held by TCRdb, this immuneACCESS table contains in-frame sequences only and omits some clones. Under half of the omission traces to an unresolved V gene where checked; the cause of the rest is unknown. This sample holds around 30,000 clones; approximately 92% were observed only once. The ten biggest clones cover around 10% of the sample. The specimen was peripheral blood. These TCRs come from a man between 60 and 75 years old with acute or convalescent COVID-19.

V is TRBV7-8 and J is TRBJ1-2; TRBD1 is a possible D gene (5 bases). The CDR3 is made up of 15 amino acids. With 0 bases removed from V and 4 bases from J, the gap between germline ends came to 12 bases. The germline V gene has CDR1 SGHVS and CDR2 FQNEAQ. DNA of the CDR3: TGTGCCAGCAGCTTAGCCTCCGGGGGGACCTATGGCTACACCTTC. The encoded protein is CASSLASGGTYGYTF.

The chain couples TRBV7-3 to TRBJ2-1, with unresolved D. Trimming took 1 base from V and 6 from J, leaving 16 bases between them. CDR3 length: 16 residues. Germline V gene lookup returns CDR1 SGHTA and CDR2 FQGTGA. CDR3: CASSLNPPSIPNEQFF. In nucleotides, the CDR3 is TGTGCCAGCAGCTTAAACCCCCCGTCTATTCCCAATGAGCAGTTCTTC.

The chain joins TRBV27 to TRBJ1-2, with a tentative D call TRBD1 (5 bases). Between the trimmed V and J ends, which lost 6 bases and 5 bases, there was a span of 22 bases. The CDR3 loop spans 16 amino acids. Germline lookup yields CDR1 MNHEY and CDR2 SMNVEV (reference sequence). CDR3 loop: CASRPVVRGSLYGYTF. DNA for the CDR3: TGTGCCAGCAGGCCCGTGGTTAGGGGTTCACTATATGGCTACACCTTC.

J is TRBJ2-5 and V is TRBV9, with D possibly TRBD1 on 5 matching bases. Trimming cost V 4 bases and J 1 base, with 14 bases left between them. This CDR3 is built from 15 residues. The V gene's germline CDR1 is SGDLS and CDR2 YYNGEE. The CDR3, as DNA: TGTGCCAGCAGCCCACGGACATACCTCCAAGAGACCCAGTACTTC. Translated, it gives CASSPRTYLQETQYF.

This clone was observed once. The J gene is TRBJ2-1, the V gene TRBV5-1, with TRBD1 matching 11 bases. From germline, CDR1 is SGHRS and CDR2 YFSETQ. Losses at the gene ends were 1 base for V and 3 bases for J; bases not matched to a gene: 3. The CDR3 has 16 amino acids. CDR3 in DNA: TGCGCCAGCAGCTTGCAGGGGACAGGGGGCTACAATGAGCAGTTCTTC. Amino acids: CASSLQGTGGYNEQFF.

The CDR3 region has the DNA TGTGCCAGTAGCAACACAGATAGCAATCAGCCCCAGCATTTT. It is translated as CASSNTDSNQPQHF. J is TRBJ1-5 and V is TRBV19; D unresolved. V lost 6 bases, J lost 0 bases, and 9 bases lay in between. CDR1 and CDR2 from the germline V gene are LNHDA and SQIVND (reference sequence). The CDR3 is 14 residues long.

This clone has only one observation. The rearrangement links TRBV7-6 to TRBJ2-7; 9 bases are a match to TRBD1. CDR1 and CDR2 (germline): SGHVS, FNYEAQ. Unmatched junction bases numbered 9, after V lost 5 bases and J lost 4 bases. This CDR3 contains 15 residues. The CDR3 loop is CASSSDPGQGYEQYF. The CDR3 DNA follows: TGTGCCAGCAGCAGCGATCCGGGACAGGGTTACGAGCAGTACTTC.

The chain carries TRBV7-8 and TRBJ1-1; no definite D call. The CDR3 has 16 amino acids. V was clipped by 1 base and J by 0 bases, with 12 bases between them. Looked up from germline, CDR1 is SGHVS and CDR2 is FQNEAQ. The CDR3 loop is CASSLVGSPMNTEAFF. In nucleotides, the CDR3 is TGTGCCAGCAGCTTAGTGGGCAGCCCGATGAACACTGAAGCTTTCTTT.

The chain uses TRBV18 and TRBJ1-2, with D hard to call. Per the germline V gene, CDR1 is KGHSH and CDR2 is LQKENI. The CDR3 is made up of 14 amino acids. V was cut by 2 bases and J by 4 bases, with 11 bases left in between. This CDR3 reads CASSPYSLLYGYTF. The CDR3 DNA reads TGTGCCAGCTCACCATACTCCCTCCTCTATGGCTACACCTTC.

The J gene is TRBJ2-3, the V gene TRBV7-9, with TRBD2 matching over 8 bases. Trimming removed 5 bases from V and 5 bases from J; junction bases left unmatched: 9. Germline CDR1 SEHNR, CDR2 FQNEAQ (reference sequence). This CDR3 contains 15 residues. This CDR3 reads CASSQGSGRLDTQYF. For the CDR3, the DNA is TGTGCCAGCAGCCAAGGAAGCGGGAGATTAGATACGCAGTATTTT.

The chain has TRBV7-8 and TRBJ2-5, with a tentative D call TRBD1 (5 bases). The CDR3 is 17 amino acids. CDR1 and CDR2 (germline): SGHVS, FQNEAQ. The germline V and J ends were trimmed by 2 bases and 4 bases, with 20 bases remaining between them. The CDR3 bases are TGTGCCAGCAGCTTATACCTGGACATAAACTATCGAGAGACCCAGTACTTC. This sequence encodes CASSLYLDINYRETQYF.

This clone was observed a single time. The J gene is TRBJ2-3, the V gene TRBV27, with D possibly TRBD2 on 5 matching bases. With 3 bases removed from V and 4 bases from J, the gap between germline ends came to 11 bases. The CDR3 is 14 residues long. Germline loops: CDR1 MNHEY, CDR2 SMNVEV (reference sequence). CDR3 in DNA: TGTGCCAGCAGTTTTGGCCTCGGGGCAGATACGCAGTATTTT. It yields the protein CASSFGLGADTQYF.

The chain links TRBV5-5 to TRBJ1-5; 8 bases are a match to TRBD1. Germline V gene lookup returns CDR1 SGHKS and CDR2 YYEKEE (reference sequence). With V trimmed by 4 bases and J by 3 bases, 9 bases remained unmatched. There are 16 residues in the CDR3. Here the CDR3 DNA reads TGTGCCAGCAGCGCGGACCCGACAGGGGACAATCAGCCCCAGCATTTT. Translation gives CASSADPTGDNQPQHF.

The genes are TRBV2 and TRBJ1-6, with a weak D call TRBD1 (5 bases). Per germline, CDR1 SNHLY and CDR2 FYNNEI. V lost 6 bases to trimming and J lost 7 bases, with 10 bases between them. This CDR3 has 13 residues. The CDR3 reads CASRGPRNSPLHF. CDR3 DNA sequence: TGTGCCAGCAGGGGGCCCAGGAATTCACCCCTCCACTTT.

The V and J genes are TRBV5-4 and TRBJ2-3, with 10 bases that match TRBD2. In germline, CDR1 is SGHNT, CDR2 YYREEE (reference sequence). The CDR3 consists of 14 residues. The V and J ends lost 7 bases and 6 bases, in that order; junction bases with no gene match: 8. The DNA for the CDR3 is TGTGCCAGCTCCTCGGGACTAGCGAAGGATACGCAGTATTTT. Translating gives CASSSGLAKDTQYF.

The V and J genes are TRBV19 and TRBJ2-7, with TRBD2 identical over 7 bases. Trimming cost V 4 bases and J 1 base; bases outside gene matches: 1. This CDR3 region has 13 residues. CDR1 is LNHDA, CDR2 SQIVND, per germline (reference sequence). In DNA, the CDR3 is TGTGCCAGTAGTAGGGAGGGATCCTACGAGCAGTACTTC. Translated: CASSREGSYEQYF.

The rearrangement links TRBV6-5 to TRBJ2-5; 7 nucleotides align to TRBD1. The length of the CDR3 is 14 residues. The J segment lost 4 bases and the V segment lost 2 bases, leaving 4 bases of the junction unmatched. Germline-derived CDR1 and CDR2 are MNHEY and SVGAGI. The CDR3 is CASSYARGLETQYF. Here the CDR3 DNA reads TGTGCCAGCAGTTACGCCAGGGGGTTAGAGACCCAGTACTTC.

V gene TRBV19 combines with J gene TRBJ2-7, with 8 positions matching TRBD2. The CDR3 consists of 15 residues. Germline loops: CDR1 LNHDA, CDR2 SQIVND (reference sequence). V shed 3 bases, J shed 2 bases, and the junction held 6 bases outside the gene matches. The CDR3 region has the DNA TGTGCCAGTAGTATCGGGAGGGGGATCACCTACGAGCAGTACTTC. Amino acid sequence: CASSIGRGITYEQYF.

This chain uses TRBV6-5 with TRBJ1-2, with TRBD1 identical over 7 bases. The germline gives CDR1 MNHEY, CDR2 SVGAGI. V trimming: 6 bases; J trimming: 3 bases; junction bases outside the gene matches: 4. The CDR3 sequence is 13 residues long. The DNA for the CDR3 is TGTGCCAGCAGATTGACAGGGTACTATGGCTACACCTTC. Translated, it gives CASRLTGYYGYTF.

The chain links TRBV27 to TRBJ2-7; 9 nucleotides line up with TRBD1. Germline V gene lookup returns CDR1 MNHEY and CDR2 SMNVEV (reference sequence). This CDR3 comprises 14 residues. The trim removed 1 base at V and 7 bases at J, leaving 5 bases unmatched. CDR3 amino acids: CASSLLGQGWEQYF. Written as DNA, the CDR3 is TGTGCCAGCAGTTTATTAGGACAGGGGTGGGAGCAGTACTTC.

The chain joins TRBV6-5 to TRBJ2-7; D might be TRBD1 (5 bases). The CDR3 loop spans 14 amino acids. Germline V lookup: CDR1 MNHEY, CDR2 SVGAGI. Trimming cost V 7 bases and J 2 bases, with 15 bases left between them. DNA for the CDR3: TGTGCCAGCACTCCAGCCCCAGGGACCTACGAGCAGTACTTC. Translation gives CASTPAPGTYEQYF.

The chain recombines TRBV27 with TRBJ2-7; the match to TRBD1 covers 9 bases. Germline CDR1 and CDR2: MNHEY and SMNVEV (reference sequence). The CDR3 contains 13 residues. J gave up 3 bases and V 10 bases, and 7 bases lay outside the gene matches. CDR3 sequence (DNA): TGTGCCACTAAGGACAGGGGATACTACGAGCAGTACTTC. Residues: CATKDRGYYEQYF.

The genes are TRBV10-1 and TRBJ2-3; tentatively, D is TRBD1 (5 bases). V was trimmed by 3 bases and J by 6 bases, leaving 10 bases between them. Per germline, CDR1 WNHNN and CDR2 SYGVQD (reference sequence). The CDR3 consists of 13 residues. The CDR3 region is CASSEARVDTQYF. The CDR3 DNA reads TGCGCCAGCAGTGAAGCCAGGGTGGATACGCAGTATTTT.

The rearrangement links TRBV7-9 to TRBJ1-2; weak D call: TRBD1 (5 bases). Trimming left V 4 bases short and J 6 bases short, with 12 bases between. The CDR3 extends over 13 amino acids. The germline CDR1 and CDR2 sequences are SEHNR and FQNEAQ (reference sequence). The CDR3 DNA follows: TGTGCCAGCAGCTCACAGGCGGGGGATGGCTACACCTTC. It encodes CASSSQAGDGYTF.

This chain uses TRBV5-1 with TRBJ2-1; 12 bases are shared with TRBD1. Germline CDR1 reads SGHRS; CDR2 reads YFSETQ. CDR3 size: 16 residues. Trimming took 6 bases from V and 3 from J; bases not matched to a gene: 7. DNA of the CDR3: TGCGCCAGCATGGAAGGGACAGGGGGCCTCTACAATGAGCAGTTCTTC. This gives the protein CASMEGTGGLYNEQFF.

This clone showed up just once. The chain uses TRBV5-4 and TRBJ2-1; TRBD2 is a possible D gene (6 bases). CDR1 SGHNT and CDR2 YYREEE come from the germline V gene (reference sequence). This CDR3 is built from 15 residues. V was cut by 3 bases and J by 7 bases, with 17 bases left in between. The chain's CDR3 is CASSSSGTSDNEQFF. CDR3 DNA sequence: TGTGCCAGCAGCTCCTCCGGGACTTCCGATAATGAGCAGTTCTTC.

V gene TRBV19 combines with J gene TRBJ2-7; D gene unclear. This CDR3 contains 14 residues. V was cut by 3 bases and J by 2 bases, with 11 bases left in between. The germline V gene has CDR1 LNHDA and CDR2 SQIVND (reference sequence). In DNA form, the CDR3 reads TGTGCCAGTAGTATTGGGCAGCCTACCTACGAGCAGTACTTC. Encoded protein: CASSIGQPTYEQYF.

The V gene is TRBV29-1, the J gene TRBJ1-2; 9 bases are shared with TRBD1. Germline V gives CDR1 SQVTM, CDR2 ANQGSEA. CDR3 size: 15 residues. V gave up 0 bases and J gave up 7 bases; unmatched junction bases: 9. CDR3 coding DNA: TGCAGCGTTGAAGATCGCGACAGGGGGATCCGTGGCTACACCTTC. It specifies CSVEDRDRGIRGYTF.

The rearrangement joins TRBV10-2 to TRBJ1-1, with 7 bases identical to TRBD1. Per germline, CDR1 WSHSY and CDR2 SAAADI. The CDR3 sequence is 15 residues long. V gave up 7 bases and J gave up 0 bases; unmatched junction bases: 8. In nucleotides, the CDR3 is TGCGCCAGCACTACGAGGACAGGTCTGAACACTGAAGCTTTCTTT. Translating gives CASTTRTGLNTEAFF.